The next 7 T cell receptor beta chains were all read from a single sample in a study of cytomegalovirus exposure and HLA in healthy donors. The study ran its PCR with 60 Vbeta and 13 Jbeta primers. Clones were read by immunoSEQ multiplex PCR, and TCRdb kept only the in-frame ones, dropping some. The sample gives fewer than 250,000 clones, roughly four fifths of which show up once; 1.5% to 2% is in the top ten. Sequencing used PBMCs. These receptors all come from a man younger than 35 in good health and CMV-seronegative.

This chain uses TRBV19 with TRBJ2-3; 8 positions match TRBD2. Germline V gene data show CDR1 as LNHDA and CDR2 as SQIVND (reference sequence). Trimming took 3 bases from V and 8 from J; bases not matched to a gene: 10. The CDR3 consists of 15 residues. The CDR3 sequence: CASSMMERERGTQYF. The CDR3 bases are TGTGCCAGTAGTATGATGGAGCGGGAGAGGGGTACGCAGTATTTT.

The chain employs TRBV10-3 and TRBJ2-6; TRBD1 matches 7 bases. CDR1 is ENHRY and CDR2 is SYGVKD in the germline V gene. This CDR3 is 16 amino acids long. V shed 8 bases, J shed 0 bases, and the junction held 7 bases outside the gene matches. The CDR3 loop reads CAIQQGTYSGANVLTF. CDR3 sequence (DNA): TGTGCCATCCAACAGGGGACGTACTCTGGGGCCAACGTCCTGACTTTC.

This clone was observed once. The chain is built from TRBV2 and TRBJ2-7; no clear D gene. The CDR3 is 14 amino acids. The ends were cut back, 5 bases at V and 8 bases at J, with 19 bases in the middle. Germline V CDR1 and CDR2: SNHLY, FYNNEI. The CDR3 coding sequence is TGTGCCAGCAGTCACCAAAGCCTGAGGTCTAAGCAGTACTTC. It translates to CASSHQSLRSKQYF.

The chain uses TRBV18 and TRBJ2-4; a weak D match, TRBD2 (6 bases). Trimming removed 0 bases at V and 7 bases at J, with 13 bases between. CDR3 length equals 15 residues. CDR1 KGHSH and CDR2 LQKENI come from the germline V gene. In nucleotides, the CDR3 is TGTGCCAGCTCACCACCGGCGGGGAACGTGAACATTCAGTACTTC. Encoded protein: CASSPPAGNVNIQYF. The full variable domain, rest sourced from reference TRBV18 and TRBJ2-4, is NAGVMQNPRHLVRRRGQEARLRCSPMKGHSHVYWYRQLPEEGLKFMVYLQKENIIDESGMPKERFSAEFPKEGPSILRIQQVVRGDSAAYFCASSPPAGNVNIQYFGAGTRLSVL.

V is TRBV28 and J is TRBJ2-3, with D maybe TRBD2 (7 bases). Germline V CDR1 and CDR2: MDHEN, SYDVKM. The CDR3 extends over 15 amino acids. V lost 7 bases, J lost 1 base, and 15 bases lay in between. CDR3 nucleotide sequence: TGTGCCAGCACCTTAGGGGGGGCGGGCACAGATACGCAGTATTTT. Its protein is CASTLGGAGTDTQYF.

This chain links TRBV27 with TRBJ1-1; possible D gene TRBD1, 5 bases. CDR1 and CDR2 from the germline V gene are MNHEY and SMNVEV (reference sequence). The CDR3 has 11 amino acids. The V and J ends lost 6 bases and 7 bases respectively, with 9 bases between them. In nucleotides, the CDR3 is TGTGCCAGCAGGCAGGGTATTGAAGCTTTCTTT. Translated: CASRQGIEAFF.

A few counts support this clone. The V and J genes are TRBV5-4 and TRBJ2-3, with 10 bases aligning to TRBD2. Germline values: CDR1 SGHNT, CDR2 YYREEE (reference sequence). This CDR3 spans 14 amino acids. V lost 6 bases to trimming and J lost 4 bases; unmatched junction nucleotides: 5. The CDR3 DNA sequence: TGTGCCAGCAAGAGCGGGGGGGGTCCAGATACGCAGTATTTT. Its protein product is CASKSGGGPDTQYF.